A single sample gave rise to the 5 T cell receptor beta chains below, sequenced in a study of spatial heterogeneity in lung cancer. Study conclusions and caveats: Higher tumor mutation counts went along with higher counts of expanded intratumoral alpha and beta TCRs.

The time point is: sample taken at primary tumor resection. For these receptors, no antigen is known. TCRdb ran MiXCR on the 5' RACE reads and lists one entry per CDR3 protein. In the table there are about 10,000 distinct CDR3 sequences, more than 10% of which are singletons. The specimen was lung tumor tissue, collected at surgery. The receptor set was obtained from a male donor with early-stage non-small cell lung cancer.

This clonotype was recorded at least ten times. This beta chain slipped into a library made for alpha chains as a stray read, so its size is not meaningful. The chain uses TRBV12-3 or TRBV12-4 and TRBJ1-1; D is ambiguous. The CDR3 is made up of 14 amino acids. V gave up 0 bases and J gave up 4 bases, with 9 bases separating them. CDR3 amino acids: CASSLARGVTEAFF. The CDR3 DNA reads TGTGCCAGCAGTTTAGCGCGGGGAGTCACTGAAGCTTTCTTT.

This clonotype has at least ten counts. This beta chain appears as a stray read in a library generated for alpha chains; its size is not informative. This chain connects TRBV5-5 to TRBJ2-5; D gene ambiguous. Trimming stripped 4 bases from V and 0 bases from J, with 4 bases between. The CDR3 covers 12 residues. Germline CDR1 reads SGHKS; CDR2 reads YYEKEE (reference sequence). Written as DNA, the CDR3 is TGTGCCAGCAGCGCCCACCAAGAGACCCAGTACTTC. It encodes CASSAHQETQYF.

This clonotype is termed medium-sized. This beta chain is off target for a library built for alpha chains, so its abundance means little. V usage is TRBV20-1 and J usage is TRBJ2-2; D unclear. V was shortened by 3 bases and J by 0 bases, with 5 bases between the two germline ends. Germline V gene lookup returns CDR1 DFQATT and CDR2 SNEGSKA (reference sequence). There are 13 residues in the CDR3. Here the CDR3 reads CSASRANTGELFF. The CDR3 DNA reads TGCAGTGCTAGCCGCGCGAACACCGGGGAGCTGTTTTTT.

Points on this clonotype: In a library made to pick up alpha chains, this beta chain is a stray read with a size that means little. The J gene is TRBJ2-7, the V gene TRBV4-3; 9 bases line up with TRBD2. CDR1 and CDR2 from the germline V gene are LGHNA and YSLEER. CDR3 length equals 17 residues. The V segment lost 2 bases and the J segment 2 bases; nucleotides outside the gene matches: 10. CDR3 DNA sequence: TGCGCCAGCAGCCAACACCAACTAGCGGGCCACCCCTACGAGCAGTACTTC. Protein product: CASSQHQLAGHPYEQYF.

Many counts were recorded for this clonotype. A library prepared for alpha chains yielded this beta chain as an off-target read; its size is of little meaning. The chain has TRBV15 and TRBJ1-2, with 9 bases identical to TRBD1. There are 16 residues in the CDR3. Trimming cost V 3 bases and J 4 bases; bases outside gene matches: 9. CDR1 and CDR2 from the germline V gene are LNHNV and YYDKDF (reference sequence). The CDR3 spells CATSRVQGALIYGYTF. CDR3 coding DNA: TGTGCCACCAGCAGGGTACAGGGGGCGCTTATCTATGGCTACACCTTC.